This T cell receptor beta chain emerged from a study of beta chain features in type 1 diabetes. Expressed TCRB transcripts were sequenced after all isolated RNA was converted to cDNA. Average reads for naive, central memory and regulatory T cell samples were several million. TCRdb keeps only in-frame clones here, not all; method: immunoSEQ multiplex PCR. The sample has approximately 730,000 clones; around 15% are singletons. The CDR3 is 13 amino acids. Trimming cost V 0 bases and J 6 bases, with 9 bases left between them. The germline V gene has CDR1 MGHRA and CDR2 YSYEKL. Of note for this clone: Its antigen is currently unknown.

Points from the study as a whole: In cDNA sequencing, cells with high TCR expression could be over-represented. For Type 1 diabetes patients, all four CD4+ subsets carried TCRB CDR3s that were moderately but significantly shorter. VDJ junctions sequenced from type 1 diabetes patients showed fewer insertions and more deletions.

Sorting of CD4+ naive, central memory, regulatory and stem cell-like memory cells was performed via CD45RO/CCR7/CD25/CD127/CD95/CD27. Sequenced sample: naive CD4+ T cells from blood. J is TRBJ2-7 and V is TRBV4-1, with TRBD1 as a possible D gene (6 bases). The sequence derives from a man between 18 and 29 years old with type 1 diabetes. DNA for the CDR3: TGCGCCAGCAGCCAAGATGGGGGCCTCGAGCAGTACTTC. Its protein product is CASSQDGGLEQYF.